This T cell receptor beta chain was documented in a study of Graves' ophthalmopathy and Graves' hyperthyroidism. Study-level results: In separating ophthalmopathy from stable hyperthyroidism, a 13-signature model achieved approximately 91% sensitivity and around 80% specificity.

Comments on this clonotype: Its matching antigen is unknown.

The CDR3 contains 13 residues. With 1 base removed from V and 4 bases from J, the gap between germline ends came to 7 bases. Germline V lookup: CDR1 SGHTA, CDR2 FQGNSA. RNA transcripts were the source from which TCR beta CDR3 regions were amplified. In the first round, RT-PCR was carried out with HTBI primers, and a multiplex PCR formed the second round. Each CDR3 protein gets one entry after TCRdb re-called the multiplex PCR reads with MiXCR. The profile shows almost 750,000 distinct CDR3 sequences, roughly 40% of them singletons. The chain has TRBV7-2 and TRBJ1-1, with D possibly being TRBD1 (6 bases). The material sequenced was peripheral blood. The receptor was derived from an adult man with Graves' ophthalmopathy. The CDR3 sequence: CASSLDRATEAFF. The CDR3 DNA follows: TGTGCCAGCAGCTTAGACAGGGCCACTGAAGCTTTCTTT.